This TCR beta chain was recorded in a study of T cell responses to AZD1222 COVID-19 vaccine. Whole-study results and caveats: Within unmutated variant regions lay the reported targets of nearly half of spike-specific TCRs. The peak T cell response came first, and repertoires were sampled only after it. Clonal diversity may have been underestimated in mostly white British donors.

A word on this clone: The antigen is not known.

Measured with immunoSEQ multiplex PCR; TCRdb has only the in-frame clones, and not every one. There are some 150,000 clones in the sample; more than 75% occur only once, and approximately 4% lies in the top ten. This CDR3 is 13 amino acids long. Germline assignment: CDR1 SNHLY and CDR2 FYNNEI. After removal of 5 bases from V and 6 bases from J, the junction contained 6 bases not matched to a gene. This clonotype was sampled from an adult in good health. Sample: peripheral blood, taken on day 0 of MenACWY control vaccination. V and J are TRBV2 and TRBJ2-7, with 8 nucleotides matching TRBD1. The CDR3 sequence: CASSLDRVSEQYF. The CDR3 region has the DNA TGTGCCAGCAGTTTGGACAGGGTATCCGAGCAGTACTTC.